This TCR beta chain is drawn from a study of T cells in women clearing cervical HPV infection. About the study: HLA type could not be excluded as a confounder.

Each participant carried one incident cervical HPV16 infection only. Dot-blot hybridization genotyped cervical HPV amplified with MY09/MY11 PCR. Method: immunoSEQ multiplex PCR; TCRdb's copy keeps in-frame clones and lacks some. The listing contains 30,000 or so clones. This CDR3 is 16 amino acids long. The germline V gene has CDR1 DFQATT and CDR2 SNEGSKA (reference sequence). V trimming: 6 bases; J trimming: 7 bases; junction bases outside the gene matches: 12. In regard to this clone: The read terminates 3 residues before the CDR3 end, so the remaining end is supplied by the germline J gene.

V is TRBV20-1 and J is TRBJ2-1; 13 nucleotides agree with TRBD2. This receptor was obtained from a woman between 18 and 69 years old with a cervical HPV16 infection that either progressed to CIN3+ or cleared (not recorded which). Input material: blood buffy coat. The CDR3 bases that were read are TGCAGTGCAGTCAGACTAGCGGGGGGTCTTTTGAATGAG. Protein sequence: CSAVRLAGGLLNE. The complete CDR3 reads CSAVRLAGGLLNEQFF.